Listed here are 29 T cell receptor beta chains from one sample, sequenced in a study of T cell responses to AZD1222 COVID-19 vaccine. Measured with immunoSEQ multiplex PCR; TCRdb has only the in-frame clones, and not every one. This table holds about 110,000 clones, 86% found once. The sequenced sample was peripheral blood, obtained on day 0 of AZD1222 vaccination. These receptors all stem from an adult in good health.

The genes are TRBV24-1 and TRBJ2-1; the D is unclear. This CDR3 comprises 15 residues. Between the trimmed V and J ends, which lost 3 bases and 4 bases, there was a span of 12 bases. Germline CDR1 and CDR2: KGHDR and SFDVKD. CDR3 sequence (DNA): TGTGCCACCAGTGATCGGGCAGTGACGTACAATGAGCAGTTCTTC. This sequence encodes CATSDRAVTYNEQFF.

The chain has TRBV11-1 and TRBJ1-1; D not resolved. Germline V lookup: CDR1 SGHAT, CDR2 FQDESV (reference sequence). The V end was cut by 1 base, the J end by 9 bases, with 6 bases between. The CDR3 is 11 residues long. CDR3 in DNA: TGTGCCAGCAGCTTAGGAGTCCAAGCTTTCTTT. Its protein is CASSLGVQAFF.

This clone was seen a single time. The chain joins TRBV9 to TRBJ2-2, with 9 bases lining up with TRBD1. The CDR3 length is 16 residues. V lost 7 bases to trimming and J lost 4 bases; unmatched junction nucleotides: 11. Germline CDR1 SGDLS, CDR2 YYNGEE. The CDR3 is CASDSRDRVSTGELFF. CDR3 DNA sequence: TGTGCCAGCGACTCCCGGGACAGGGTCTCCACCGGGGAGCTGTTTTTT.

V gene TRBV5-1 combines with J gene TRBJ2-3, with 10 bases identical to TRBD2. CDR3 length equals 15 residues. CDR1 is SGHRS and CDR2 is YFSETQ in the germline V gene. The J segment lost 6 bases and the V segment lost 1 base, leaving 5 bases of the junction unmatched. CDR3 bases: TGCGCCAGCAGCTTGAGTAGCGGGGGGTTTGATACGCAGTATTTT. Translation: CASSLSSGGFDTQYF.

This chain connects TRBV9 to TRBJ1-1, with D perhaps matching TRBD1 (6 bases). The germline CDR1 and CDR2 sequences are SGDLS and YYNGEE. V was shortened by 7 bases and J by 3 bases, with 19 bases between the two germline ends. The CDR3 spans 15 residues. For the CDR3, the DNA is TGTGCCAGCGAGCGGCTAGGGGGGGCGGACACTGAAGCTTTCTTT. It is translated as CASERLGGADTEAFF.

The chain is built from TRBV7-8 and TRBJ1-1; D not resolved. V gave up 6 bases and J gave up 0 bases, with 11 bases separating them. Germline loops: CDR1 SGHVS, CDR2 FQNEAQ. There are 14 residues in the CDR3. The CDR3: CASRAEPVNTEAFF. In DNA, the CDR3 is TGTGCCAGCAGAGCCGAGCCCGTGAACACTGAAGCTTTCTTT.

The gene calls are TRBV7-2 and TRBJ1-5; a possible D gene is TRBD1 (5 bases). The CDR3 loop spans 15 amino acids. Germline lookup yields CDR1 SGHTA and CDR2 FQGNSA. Trimming cost V 6 bases and J 1 base, with 13 bases left between them. The CDR3 is CASRSRGDSNQPQHF. The CDR3 nucleotides are TGTGCCAGCAGGTCCCGGGGGGACAGCAATCAGCCCCAGCATTTT.

In its sample, this clone was seen a few times. The chain couples TRBV7-9 to TRBJ2-5; D call uncertain. Trimming took 2 bases from V and 3 from J, leaving 1 base between them. The germline CDR1 and CDR2 sequences are SEHNR and FQNEAQ (reference sequence). The CDR3 extends over 11 amino acids. CDR3 sequence reads: CASSLKETQYF. The CDR3 nucleotides are TGTGCCAGCAGCTTAAAAGAGACCCAGTACTTC.

The genes are TRBV12-5 and TRBJ1-6, with D hard to call. CDR3 size: 14 residues. Germline V gene lookup returns CDR1 LGHNT and CDR2 FRNRAP. The V end was cut by 1 base, the J end by 7 bases, with 8 bases between. The CDR3 region is CASGLGNWNSPLHF. The CDR3 DNA reads as TGTGCTAGTGGTTTGGGTAACTGGAATTCACCCCTCCACTTT.

The gene calls are TRBV4-2 and TRBJ2-1; D remains ambiguous. The ends were cut back, 5 bases at V and 7 bases at J, with 18 bases in the middle. The germline V gene has CDR1 LGHNA and CDR2 YNFKEQ. The CDR3 is made up of 15 amino acids. The CDR3 DNA reads as TGTGCCAGCAGCTCAACCTCCCCTGGGTCGAATGAGCAGTTCTTC. Translation gives CASSSTSPGSNEQFF.

The CDR3 reads CASSSSSGVRADTQYF. The DNA of the CDR3 is TGTGCCAGCAGCTCGTCTAGCGGGGTGCGCGCAGATACGCAGTATTTT. The chain couples TRBV5-6 to TRBJ2-3, with TRBD2 matching 9 bases. Trimming cost V 3 bases and J 4 bases; bases outside gene matches: 9. This CDR3 contains 16 residues. The germline CDR1 and CDR2 sequences are SGHDT and YYEEEE.

The V gene is TRBV9, the J gene TRBJ2-2; D uncertain. The CDR3 covers 14 residues. Deletions cut 3 bases from V and 2 bases from J, with 8 bases between. Germline loops: CDR1 SGDLS, CDR2 YYNGEE. CDR3 amino acids: CASSAETNTGELFF. The CDR3 region has the DNA TGTGCCAGCAGCGCAGAGACAAACACCGGGGAGCTGTTTTTT.

The V gene is TRBV2, the J gene TRBJ1-2, with D hard to call. Germline CDR1 is SNHLY and CDR2 is FYNNEI. V lost 7 bases and J lost 4, with 16 bases in between. The CDR3 is made up of 14 amino acids. The CDR3 region is CASTPQEPSYGYTF. In DNA, the CDR3 is TGTGCCAGCACTCCTCAGGAACCCAGCTATGGCTACACCTTC.

This rearrangement joins TRBV28 to TRBJ1-2; 7 bases align to TRBD1. V was clipped by 6 bases and J by 4 bases; unmatched bases: 8. The CDR3 is 14 residues long. Germline V CDR1 and CDR2: MDHEN, SYDVKM. The CDR3 DNA is TGTGCCAGCAGCCCATCCGGACAGGTCTATGGCTACACCTTC. This codes for CASSPSGQVYGYTF.

This rearrangement joins TRBV11-2 to TRBJ2-2; no firm D call. Germline lookup yields CDR1 SGHAT and CDR2 FQNNGV. CDR3 length: 14 amino acids. V was clipped by 2 bases and J by 2 bases, with 6 bases between them. CDR3 protein: CASSLTLNTGELFF. The CDR3, as DNA: TGTGCCAGCAGCTTAACACTCAACACCGGGGAGCTGTTTTTT.

This clone is medium-sized within its sample. The chain recombines TRBV4-3 with TRBJ1-6; maybe TRBD1 (6 bases). Germline V gives CDR1 LGHNA, CDR2 YSLEER. V dropped 1 base and J dropped 10 bases, with 20 bases sitting between them. The length of the CDR3 is 17 residues. The CDR3 coding sequence is TGCGCCAGCAGCCAAGCCGGGGGCAGGCGGGGGAGGTCACCCCTCCACTTT. This gives the protein CASSQAGGRRGRSPLHF.

The chain uses TRBV2 and TRBJ1-1, with D perhaps TRBD1 (6 bases). The CDR3 totals 13 residues. Looked up from germline, CDR1 is SNHLY and CDR2 is FYNNEI. Trimming pared 7 bases from V and 7 bases from J, leaving 16 bases between. The DNA for the CDR3 is TGTGCCAGCAACGACAGGAATGGTCTTGAAGCTTTCTTT. Amino acid sequence: CASNDRNGLEAFF.

This chain links TRBV7-2 with TRBJ1-2, with 7 positions matching TRBD1. Trimming at V came to 5 bases and at J to 6 bases, leaving 6 bases not matched to a gene. Germline V gene sequence: CDR1 SGHTA, CDR2 FQGNSA. The CDR3 is made up of 13 amino acids. CDR3 sequence reads: CASSATGTDGYTF. CDR3 DNA sequence: TGTGCCAGCAGCGCGACAGGGACCGATGGCTACACCTTC. Together with reference TRBV7-2 and TRBJ1-2, the CDR3 gives the full variable domain: GAGVSQSPSNKVTEKGKDVELRCDPISGHTALYWYRQSLGQGLEFLIYFQGNSAPDKSGLPSDRFSAERTGGSVSTLTIQRTQQEDSAVYLCASSATGTDGYTFGSGTRLTVV.

The gene calls are TRBV10-3 and TRBJ2-3, with a weak D call TRBD1 (8 bases). V was trimmed by 6 bases and J by 3 bases, leaving 22 bases between them. Germline CDR1 reads ENHRY; CDR2 reads SYGVKD. The CDR3 sequence is 17 residues long. The CDR3: CAIRPTGGQGATDTQYF. CDR3 in DNA: TGTGCCATCAGACCCACCGGGGGGCAGGGGGCTACAGATACGCAGTATTTT.

This clone was detected only a few times. The V call is TRBV3-1 (or the pseudogene TRBV3-2), the J call TRBJ1-1, with D hard to call. Germline CDR1 is LGHDT and CDR2 is YNNKEL (reference sequence). Trimming shortened V by 0 bases and J by 1 base, and 15 bases separated the two germline ends. The CDR3 has 17 amino acids. The CDR3 spells CASSQDRLLEGNTEAFF. The CDR3 region has the DNA TGTGCCAGCAGCCAAGATAGGTTATTAGAGGGGAACACTGAAGCTTTCTTT.

This clone has just one count. This chain links TRBV4-3 with TRBJ1-3; D is unclear. Germline V gene sequence: CDR1 LGHNA, CDR2 YSLEER. The V and J ends lost 0 bases and 1 base respectively, with 7 bases between them. The CDR3 runs 15 residues. Here the CDR3 reads CASSQDAESGNTIYF. The DNA of the CDR3 is TGCGCCAGCAGCCAAGACGCGGAATCTGGAAACACCATATATTTT.

V gene TRBV4-1 combines with J gene TRBJ1-4; D uncertain. Germline V lookup: CDR1 MGHRA, CDR2 YSYEKL. The V end was cut by 0 bases, the J end by 8 bases, with 10 bases between. The CDR3 loop spans 14 amino acids. The CDR3 DNA reads TGCGCCAGCAGCCAAGAGGGAATAGGGGAAAAACTGTTTTTT. Translating gives CASSQEGIGEKLFF.

The gene calls are TRBV6-1 and TRBJ1-1; maybe TRBD1 (6 bases). The CDR3 is 15 residues long. Trimming removed 0 bases at V and 1 base at J, with 9 bases between. The germline V gene has CDR1 MNHNS and CDR2 SASEGT. CDR3 sequence (DNA): TGTGCCAGCAGTGAAGCGCAGGGGTGGAACACTGAAGCTTTCTTT. Its translation is CASSEAQGWNTEAFF.

The chain uses TRBV10-3 and TRBJ2-7; 9 bases line up with TRBD2. Germline V CDR1 and CDR2: ENHRY, SYGVKD. This CDR3 spans 13 amino acids. Losses at the gene ends were 4 bases for V and 6 bases for J; bases not matched to a gene: 4. The CDR3 is CAISAGLASEQYF. In DNA form, the CDR3 reads TGTGCCATCAGTGCGGGACTAGCTAGCGAGCAGTACTTC.

This clone showed up just once. The rearrangement uses TRBV30 and TRBJ2-4; possible D gene TRBD1, 6 bases. Deletions cut 3 bases from V and 7 bases from J, with 16 bases between. Per germline, CDR1 GTSNPN and CDR2 SVGIG (reference sequence). CDR3 size: 14 residues. The DNA for the CDR3 is TGTGCCTGGAGCTCAGAGGGACAAGTCAACATTCAGTACTTC. It codes for CAWSSEGQVNIQYF.

The chain recombines TRBV14 with TRBJ2-3; D unresolved. The CDR3 is made up of 11 amino acids. Deletions cut 1 base from V and 6 bases from J, with 2 bases between. Germline V gene lookup returns CDR1 SGHDN and CDR2 FVKESK. The CDR3 region has the DNA TGTGCCAGCAGCCAAGCTGATACGCAGTATTTT. The encoded protein is CASSQADTQYF.

The V gene is TRBV7-2, the J gene TRBJ2-1; the D gene is possibly TRBD1 (5 bases). Germline CDR1 SGHTA, CDR2 FQGNSA. This CDR3 has 13 amino acids. V was pared by 3 bases and J by 6 bases, with 9 bases between. The CDR3 DNA reads TGTGCCAGCAGCTTTGCAGGGTCCAATGAGCAGTTCTTC. It encodes CASSFAGSNEQFF.

This clone was seen once. The rearrangement links TRBV6-5 to TRBJ2-5; 8 bases are a match to TRBD1. Germline CDR1 reads MNHEY; CDR2 reads SVGAGI. Germline trimming cut 6 bases from V and 3 bases from J; bases unmatched to any gene: 3. The CDR3 totals 13 residues. For the CDR3, the DNA is TGTGCCAGCAGACTGACAGGGGAAGAGACCCAGTACTTC. Translation gives CASRLTGEETQYF.

The gene calls are TRBV7-2 and TRBJ2-5, with TRBD1 identical over 10 bases. The V gene end was trimmed by 5 bases and the J gene end by 2 bases; junction bases not matched to a gene: 5. Germline V CDR1 and CDR2: SGHTA, FQGNSA. There are 15 residues in the CDR3. CDR3: CASSGQGGAQETQYF. CDR3 nucleotides: TGTGCCAGCAGCGGACAGGGGGGGGCTCAAGAGACCCAGTACTTC.